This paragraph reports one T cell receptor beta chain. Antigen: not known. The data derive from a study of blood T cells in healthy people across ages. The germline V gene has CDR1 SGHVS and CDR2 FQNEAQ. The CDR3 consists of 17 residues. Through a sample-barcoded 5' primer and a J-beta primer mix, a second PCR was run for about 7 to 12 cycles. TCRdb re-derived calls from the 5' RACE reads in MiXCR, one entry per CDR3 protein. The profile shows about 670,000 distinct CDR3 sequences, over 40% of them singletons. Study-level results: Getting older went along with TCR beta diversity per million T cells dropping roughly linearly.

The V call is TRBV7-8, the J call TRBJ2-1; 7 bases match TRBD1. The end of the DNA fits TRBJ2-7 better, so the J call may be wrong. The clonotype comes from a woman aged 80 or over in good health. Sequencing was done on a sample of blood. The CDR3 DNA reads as TGTGCCAGCAGCTTACTCGGGACAGTTAGCTCCTACAATGAGCAGTACTTC. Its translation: CASSLLGTVSSYNEQYF.